The clone carrying this T cell receptor beta chain occurred many times. Antigen unknown. MiXCR, applied by TCRdb to the 5' RACE reads, yields one record per CDR3 protein. The data hold approximately 9,500 distinct CDR3 sequences, with around 12% observed a single time. The sample originates from a study of spatial heterogeneity in lung cancer. Study conclusions and caveats: Mutation counts in tumors were tracked by counts of expanded intratumoral alpha and beta TCRs.

CDR1 KGHDR and CDR2 SFDVKD come from the germline V gene. Unmatched junction bases numbered 6, after V lost 9 bases and J lost 4 bases. The CDR3 length is 14 residues. Regarding time point: sample taken at primary tumor resection. The sequences come from lung tumor tissue, collected at surgery. The chain carries TRBV24-1 and TRBJ2-2; 8 nucleotides match TRBD1. This TCR came from a male donor with early-stage non-small cell lung cancer. The CDR3 region is CATGETGGTGELFF. The CDR3 DNA reads as TGTGCCACCGGAGAAACAGGGGGCACCGGGGAGCTGTTTTTT.